The clone carrying this T cell receptor (beta chain) came up once. Its antigen remains unknown. There are 16 residues in the CDR3. CDR1 and CDR2 from the germline V gene are MNHEY and SVGAGI. With 0 bases clipped from V and 1 base from J, the junction kept 5 bases outside the gene matches. Generated by immunoSEQ multiplex PCR, the TCRdb table keeps only in-frame clones and is missing some. Among 38,000 or so clones listed, more than 80% were seen once. The data were taken from a study of PD-L1 blockade in urothelial cancer. About the study: The study started patients on atezolizumab around 2014, giving 1,200 mg intravenously every 3 weeks. Males with bladder-origin urothelial cancer made up about 85% of the roughly 29 patients.

Time point indicated: peripheral blood 6 weeks after treatment start. Whole-study findings and limits: Pretreatment TCR clonality in blood, when below the median, was predictive of better survival.

The source was PBMCs, collected around atezolizumab (anti-PD-L1) treatment. The chain joins TRBV6-5 to TRBJ2-7, with 8 bases that match TRBD1. The source is a man aged 35 to 55 with urothelial cancer. Here the CDR3 reads CASSYSATGASYEQYF. CDR3 nucleotides: TGTGCCAGCAGTTACTCAGCGACAGGGGCGTCCTACGAGCAGTACTTC.